A selection of T cell receptor beta chains follows, all from one sample in a study of cytomegalovirus exposure and HLA in healthy donors. Sequencing was performed with immunoSEQ multiplex PCR; in TCRdb, only in-frame clones are kept and a portion is missing. Of about 190,000 clones in the sample, around 77% were seen once. Specimen: PBMCs. The receptors originated from a woman aged 18-29 years in good health and CMV-seronegative. Each CDR3 is given with its conserved first and last residue. The order of the fields is D gene, clone size, V gene, J gene, CDR3 DNA, CDR3 protein. The D gene is left open where the match is weak. Rows may omit the clone size; those that give it use once, few, many or a size class.

TRBD2,-,TRBV7-9,TRBJ2-5,TGTGCCAGCCAAACTAGCGGGGGGGCCTATGAGACCCAGTACTTC,CASQTSGGAYETQYF
TRBD2,-,TRBV5-6,TRBJ2-1,TGTGCCAGCAGCTTGCCTAGCGGGGGCTCCTACAATGAGCAGTTCTTC,CASSLPSGGSYNEQFF
-,-,TRBV7-9,TRBJ1-1,TGTGCCAGCAGCTTATTGACGGGTGTTGAAGCTTTCTTT,CASSLLTGVEAFF
-,-,TRBV30,TRBJ2-5,TGTGCCTGGAGTGTACAGCGGTTTTGGGACCAGTACTTC,CAWSVQRFWDQYF
-,few,TRBV7-9,TRBJ1-1,TGTGCCAGCAGCTCAACGGGAGTCATGAACACTGAAGCTTTCTTT,CASSSTGVMNTEAFF
TRBD1,-,TRBV19,TRBJ2-6,TGTGCCAGTGGGGACAGGGGACGCTCTGGGGCCAACGTCCTGACTTTC,CASGDRGRSGANVLTF
TRBD1,-,TRBV10-2,TRBJ2-7,TGCGCCACCACAGGGGCCGTCGAGCAGTACTTC,CATTGAVEQYF
TRBD2,-,TRBV28,TRBJ2-3,TGTGCCAGCAGTTTATTCCCAGAGCGGGGAAGCACAGATACGCAGTATTTT,CASSLFPERGSTDTQYF
TRBD1,-,TRBV7-6,TRBJ1-2,TGTGCCAGCAGCAGCTCTCAGACAGGGACCTATGGCTACACCTTC,CASSSSQTGTYGYTF
-,-,TRBV6-1,TRBJ2-6,TGTGCCAGCAGTGAAACCGAGGGCTCTGGGGCCAACGTCCTGACTTTC,CASSETEGSGANVLTF
-,-,TRBV27,TRBJ2-7,TGTGCCAGCAGTTTGAGCCCTTCGGGGGAGCAGTACTTC,CASSLSPSGEQYF
-,-,TRBV11-2,TRBJ1-1,TGTGCCAGCAGTTGGGACTCGGAGGCTTTCTTT,CASSWDSEAFF
-,-,TRBV27,TRBJ1-4,TGTGCCAGCAGTTTATCGGGGGGTTTAGGAGTGATTAATGAAAAACTGTTTTTT,CASSLSGGLGVINEKLFF
-,-,TRBV6-5,TRBJ1-1,TGTGCCAGCAGTTATGGCGGGGAGACTGAAGCTTTCTTT,CASSYGGETEAFF
TRBD2,-,TRBV6-5,TRBJ2-1,TGTGCCAGCAGCCCACTAGCGGGGGGGAATGGTGAGCAGTTCTTC,CASSPLAGGNGEQFF
TRBD1,-,TRBV28,TRBJ2-4,TGTGCCACCCACCAGGGGGCCCAAAACATTCAGTACTTC,CATHQGAQNIQYF
TRBD1,few,TRBV5-6,TRBJ2-7,TGTGCCAGCAGCCTTGACAGGGACGAGCAGTACTTC,CASSLDRDEQYF
-,-,TRBV7-9,TRBJ1-6,TGTGCCAGCAGCGACTTACAGTTACATCAGGGATCACCCCTCCACTTT,CASSDLQLHQGSPLHF
-,-,TRBV2,TRBJ2-3,TGTGCCAGCAGTGCTACTAGCACAGATACGCAGTATTTT,CASSATSTDTQYF
TRBD2,-,TRBV5-6,TRBJ2-1,TGTGCCAGCAGCTTGGGAAGGGGAGGGTTAAATGAGCAGTTCTTC,CASSLGRGGLNEQFF
-,-,TRBV6-1,TRBJ1-5,TGTGCCAGCAGTTGGGGAGTAAGCAATCAGCCCCAGCATTTT,CASSWGVSNQPQHF
-,-,TRBV10-3,TRBJ2-7,TGTGCCATCAGTGAGTCTACAACAACAGGCAACGAGCAGTACTTC,CAISESTTTGNEQYF
-,-,TRBV7-7,TRBJ2-5,TGTGCTAGCAGCCCCAGGAGGACAGAGACAGAAGAGACCCAGTACTTC,CASSPRRTETEETQYF
-,-,TRBV6-1,TRBJ2-7,TGTGCCAGCAGTGAACAGTCCCGGGGATTCGACGAGCAGTACTTC,CASSEQSRGFDEQYF
TRBD1,-,TRBV29-1,TRBJ2-1,TGCAGCGTTCAAACCGGGACAGGGAATGAGCAGTTCTTC,CSVQTGTGNEQFF